This TCR beta chain comes out of a study of shared T cell receptors in the human thymus. The germline CDR1 and CDR2 sequences are SGDLS and YYNGEE. The CDR3 sequence is 14 residues long. V lost 5 bases and J lost 2, with 10 bases in between. TCRdb keeps only in-frame clones here, not all; method: immunoSEQ multiplex PCR. The sample consists of approximately 730,000 clones, approximately 85% of them appearing once. The same sample was also used in a study of human thymus T cells. Turning to that study: It was healthy Finnish infants having corrective surgery for congenital heart defects who were the donors. Thymus tissue was removed during corrective cardiac surgery. Thymic as well as blood repertoires seemed to favor certain V and J genes unevenly. Thymic repertoires of unrelated individuals were reported in related research to overlap highly.

The chain links TRBV9 to TRBJ2-2; tentatively, D is TRBD2 (6 bases). The sequence was collected from a girl in the first two years of life with a congenital heart defect. Specimen: thymocytes. In DNA form, the CDR3 reads TGTGCCAGCAGTGGCGGGGACAACACCGGGGAGCTGTTTTTT. It specifies CASSGGDNTGELFF.